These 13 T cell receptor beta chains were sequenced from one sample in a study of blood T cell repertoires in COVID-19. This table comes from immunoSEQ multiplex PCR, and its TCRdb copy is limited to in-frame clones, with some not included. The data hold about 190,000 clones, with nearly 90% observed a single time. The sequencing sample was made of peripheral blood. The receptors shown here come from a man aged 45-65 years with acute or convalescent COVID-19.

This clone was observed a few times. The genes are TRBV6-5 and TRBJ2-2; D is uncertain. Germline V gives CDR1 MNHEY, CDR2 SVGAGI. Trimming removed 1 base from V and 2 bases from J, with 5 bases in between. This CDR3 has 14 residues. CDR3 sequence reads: CASSYLTNTGELFF. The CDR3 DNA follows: TGTGCCAGCAGTTACTTGACTAACACCGGGGAGCTGTTTTTT.

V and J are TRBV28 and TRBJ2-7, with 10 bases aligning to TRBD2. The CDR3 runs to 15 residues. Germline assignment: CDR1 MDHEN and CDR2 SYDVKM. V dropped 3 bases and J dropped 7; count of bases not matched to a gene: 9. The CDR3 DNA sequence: TGTGCCAGCAGTTTTTTAGGTAGCGGGAGGAGGGAGCAGTACTTC. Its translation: CASSFLGSGRREQYF.

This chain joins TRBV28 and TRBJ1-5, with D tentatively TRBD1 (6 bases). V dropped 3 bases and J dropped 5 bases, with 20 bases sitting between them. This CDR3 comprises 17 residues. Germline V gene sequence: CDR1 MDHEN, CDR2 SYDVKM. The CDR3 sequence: CASSFSRGHPGHQPQHF. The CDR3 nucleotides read TGTGCCAGCAGTTTCTCCAGGGGACACCCGGGCCATCAGCCCCAGCATTTT. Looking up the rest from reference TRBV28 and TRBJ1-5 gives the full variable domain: DVKVTQSSRYLVKRTGEKVFLECVQDMDHENMFWYRQDPGLGLRLIYFSYDVKMKEKGDIPEGYSVSREKKERFSLILESASTNQTSMYLCASSFSRGHPGHQPQHFGDGTRLSIL.

As DNA, the CDR3 is TGTGCCAGCAGCTTAACCGGGACAGGAGCTATTCCCCTCCACTTT. Protein sequence: CASSLTGTGAIPLHF. The chain has TRBV11-2 and TRBJ1-6; 8 bases map to TRBD1. This CDR3 has 15 residues. The V gene end was trimmed by 2 bases and the J gene end by 13 bases; junction bases not matched to a gene: 10. Germline-derived CDR1 and CDR2 are SGHAT and FQNNGV.

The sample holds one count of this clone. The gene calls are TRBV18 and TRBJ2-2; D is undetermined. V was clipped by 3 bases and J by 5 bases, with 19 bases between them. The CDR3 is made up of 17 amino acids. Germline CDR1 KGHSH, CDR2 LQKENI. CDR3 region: CASSPWMAEQWTGELFF. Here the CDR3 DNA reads TGTGCCAGCTCACCGTGGATGGCGGAGCAGTGGACCGGGGAGCTGTTTTTT.

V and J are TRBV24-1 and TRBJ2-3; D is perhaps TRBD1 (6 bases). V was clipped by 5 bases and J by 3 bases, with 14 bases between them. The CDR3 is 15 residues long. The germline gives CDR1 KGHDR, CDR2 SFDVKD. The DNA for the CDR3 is TGTGCCACCAGTGTTCAGGGGCTCGGTACAGATACGCAGTATTTT. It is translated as CATSVQGLGTDTQYF.

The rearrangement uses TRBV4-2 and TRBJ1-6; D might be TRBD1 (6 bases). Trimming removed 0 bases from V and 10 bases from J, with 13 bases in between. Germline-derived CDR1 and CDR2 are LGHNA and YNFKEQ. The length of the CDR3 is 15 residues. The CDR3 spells CASSQDVGGGSPLHF. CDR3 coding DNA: TGTGCCAGCAGCCAAGATGTAGGGGGGGGCTCACCCCTCCACTTT.

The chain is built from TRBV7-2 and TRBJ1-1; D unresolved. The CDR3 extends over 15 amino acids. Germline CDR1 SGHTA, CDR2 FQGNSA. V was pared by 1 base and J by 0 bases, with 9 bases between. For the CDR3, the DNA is TGTGCCAGCAGCTTAGGTGGCACCTTGAACACTGAAGCTTTCTTT. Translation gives CASSLGGTLNTEAFF.

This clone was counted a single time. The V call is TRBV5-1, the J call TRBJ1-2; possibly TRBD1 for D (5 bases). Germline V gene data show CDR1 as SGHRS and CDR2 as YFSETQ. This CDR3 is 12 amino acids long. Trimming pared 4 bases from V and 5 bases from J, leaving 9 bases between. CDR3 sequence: CASSPQGYGYTF. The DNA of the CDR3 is TGCGCCAGCAGCCCCCAGGGTTATGGCTACACCTTC.

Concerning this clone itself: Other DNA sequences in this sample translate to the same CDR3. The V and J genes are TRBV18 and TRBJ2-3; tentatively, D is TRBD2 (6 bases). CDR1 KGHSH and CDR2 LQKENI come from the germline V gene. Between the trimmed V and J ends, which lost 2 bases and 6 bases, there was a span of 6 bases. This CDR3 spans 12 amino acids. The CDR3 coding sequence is TGTGCCAGCTCACCAGGGGGGGATACGCAGTATTTT. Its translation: CASSPGGDTQYF.

This chain's CDR3 is CASSTRDRVIDTQYF. CDR3 nucleotide sequence: TGTGCCAGCAGCACCCGGGACAGGGTTATAGATACGCAGTATTTT. The V gene is TRBV9, the J gene TRBJ2-3, with 9 nucleotides matching TRBD1. This CDR3 contains 15 residues. With 4 bases clipped from V and 5 bases from J, the junction kept 8 bases outside the gene matches. From germline, CDR1 is SGDLS and CDR2 YYNGEE.

For the CDR3, the DNA is TGTGCCAGCAGTGGCAGCTACGAGCAGTACGTC. This gives the protein CASSGSYEQYV. The rearrangement links TRBV2 to TRBJ2-7; D is uncertain. Germline V lookup: CDR1 SNHLY, CDR2 FYNNEI. This CDR3 has 11 amino acids. Between the trimmed V and J ends, which lost 4 bases and 3 bases, there was a span of 4 bases.

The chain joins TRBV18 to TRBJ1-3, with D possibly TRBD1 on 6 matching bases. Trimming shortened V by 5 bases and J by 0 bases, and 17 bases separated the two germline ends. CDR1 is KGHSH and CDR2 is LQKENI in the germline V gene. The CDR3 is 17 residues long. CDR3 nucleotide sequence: TGTGCCAGCTCATCGCAGCCGGGACAAAGCTCTGGAAACACCATATATTTT. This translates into CASSSQPGQSSGNTIYF. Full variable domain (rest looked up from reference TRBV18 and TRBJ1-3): NAGVMQNPRHLVRRRGQEARLRCSPMKGHSHVYWYRQLPEEGLKFMVYLQKENIIDESGMPKERFSAEFPKEGPSILRIQQVVRGDSAAYFCASSSQPGQSSGNTIYFGEGSWLTVV.